This T cell receptor beta chain was sequenced for a study of CXCR3-negative and CXCR3-positive naive CD8 T cells. Study as a whole: Each library held about 1.5 +/- 0.3 million TRB reads, 120 million to 150 million in total.

Each TRB cDNA library was prepared by 5' RACE (with UMI labels). TCRdb reprocessed the 5' RACE reads and keeps a single row for each CDR3 protein, giving no DNA. Its clone listing holds tens of thousands of distinct CDR3 sequences. In triplicate, each CD8+ T cell subset was sorted at fewer than 350,000 cells per replicate. About this clonotype itself: Its antigen is as yet unknown.

The CDR3 sequence is 14 residues long. The germline CDR1 and CDR2 sequences are SGHTA and FQGNSA. Study outcomes and limitations: Diversity ran similarly high across both naive subsets but far lower in memory CD8+ cells. When CXCR3-positive naive cells were set against CXCR3-negative naive cells, the former had more hydrophobic TRB CDR3s.

This chain joins TRBV7-2 and TRBJ2-7; TCRdb's assignment of TRBD1 cannot be checked, as there is no DNA. This sequence was found in a human donor in good health. Some clones in this sample may be carry-over from other donors' samples. Sequencing was done on a sample of naive CXCR3- CD8+ T cells from blood. Subset noted: CD45RO-CCR7+CD27+CD95- naive CD8+ T cells lacking CXCR3 (TNR3-). CDR3 loop: CASSLAGGIYEQYF.